These 18 T cell receptor beta chains came from one sample sequenced in a study of OX40 agonist ivuxolimab in advanced cancers. Profiled with immunoSEQ multiplex PCR; TCRdb holds only in-frame clones, not every one. Found here are 78,000 or so clones, about nine tenths of them singletons; the top ten hold 0.7% to 1%. Sequencing used CD4+ or CD8+ T cells sorted from blood, obtained in a trial of the OX40 agonist ivuxolimab. These receptors were taken from an adult with an advanced solid tumor such as melanoma, head and neck, liver or kidney cancer.

J is TRBJ2-7 and V is TRBV18; D not certain. V was trimmed by 4 bases and J by 3 bases, leaving 7 bases between them. Germline V CDR1 and CDR2: KGHSH, LQKENI. The CDR3 covers 12 residues. Here the CDR3 reads CASSQRGYEQYF. The CDR3 DNA reads as TGTGCCAGCTCACAGAGAGGCTACGAGCAGTACTTC.

V and J are TRBV19 and TRBJ1-1; D unresolved. The V and J ends lost 5 bases and 1 base respectively, with 11 bases between them. The CDR3 has 14 residues. The germline gives CDR1 LNHDA, CDR2 SQIVND (reference sequence). Here the CDR3 DNA reads TGTGCCAGTAGTCCCCCTCCAGCGAACACTGAAGCTTTCTTT. Translating gives CASSPPPANTEAFF.

This clone appeared once. The chain uses TRBV18 and TRBJ1-2; no clear D. This CDR3 has 16 amino acids. V was shortened by 3 bases and J by 2 bases, with 16 bases between the two germline ends. Germline assignment: CDR1 KGHSH and CDR2 LQKENI. The CDR3 reads CASSPESPPRNYGYTF. DNA for the CDR3: TGTGCCAGCTCACCGGAGAGCCCTCCAAGGAACTATGGCTACACCTTC.

The CDR3 coding sequence is TGCGCCAGCAGCCAGCTCCAGGGGGCGGGTAACACCGGGGAGCTGTTTTTT. Translation: CASSQLQGAGNTGELFF. The chain employs TRBV4-1 and TRBJ2-2, with 8 bases aligning to TRBD1. V was clipped by 3 bases and J by 2 bases; unmatched bases: 8. This CDR3 is 17 amino acids long. Germline lookup yields CDR1 MGHRA and CDR2 YSYEKL.

V and J are TRBV7-3 and TRBJ2-1; no clear D gene. The CDR3 runs 13 residues. Trimming removed 5 bases from V and 5 bases from J, with 10 bases in between. Germline CDR1 is SGHTA and CDR2 is FQGTGA. In DNA form, the CDR3 reads TGTGCCAGCAGCCTACTCCACGACAATGAGCAGTTCTTC. It encodes CASSLLHDNEQFF.

This chain connects TRBV19 to TRBJ2-5, with 7 bases identical to TRBD1. Germline CDR1 is LNHDA and CDR2 is SQIVND (reference sequence). The CDR3 spans 13 residues. V lost 1 base to trimming and J lost 5 bases; unmatched junction nucleotides: 1. CDR3 loop: CASSIARGETQYF. The DNA for the CDR3 is TGTGCCAGTAGTATAGCCAGGGGGGAGACCCAGTACTTC.

This clone was seen a handful of times. The rearrangement joins TRBV7-2 to TRBJ2-3; D remains ambiguous. CDR3 length: 14 residues. Trimming took off 4 bases at V and 5 bases at J, with 13 bases between the two ends. Germline-derived CDR1 and CDR2 are SGHTA and FQGNSA. The CDR3 DNA is TGTGCCAGCAGCTACCAACATGGTATAGATACGCAGTATTTT. Protein product: CASSYQHGIDTQYF.

The count of this clone is one. The genes are TRBV5-8 and TRBJ1-5; TRBD1 agrees at 10 bases. The CDR3 has 16 residues. The germline V gene encodes CDR1 SGHTS and CDR2 YDEGEE. V dropped 3 bases and J dropped 2; count of bases not matched to a gene: 5. The CDR3 reads CASSSTGGERNQPQHF. Written as DNA, the CDR3 is TGTGCCAGCAGCTCGACAGGGGGCGAACGCAATCAGCCCCAGCATTTT.

The chain couples TRBV19 to TRBJ2-7; 7 positions agree with TRBD1. In germline, CDR1 is LNHDA, CDR2 SQIVND (reference sequence). V dropped 3 bases and J dropped 0; count of bases not matched to a gene: 5. The length of the CDR3 is 15 residues. Written as DNA, the CDR3 is TGTGCCAGTAGTATGGGACAGCCGTACTCCTACGAGCAGTACTTC. This codes for CASSMGQPYSYEQYF. The full variable domain, completed using reference TRBV19 and TRBJ2-7, is DGGITQSPKYLFRKEGQNVTLSCEQNLNHDAMYWYRQDPGQGLRLIYYSQIVNDFQKGDIAEGYSVSREKKESFPLTVTSAQKNPTAFYLCASSMGQPYSYEQYFGPGTRLTVT.

The V gene is TRBV19, the J gene TRBJ2-2; 13 bases are a match to TRBD2. V trimming: 1 base; J trimming: 3 bases; junction bases outside the gene matches: 5. From germline, CDR1 is LNHDA and CDR2 SQIVND (reference sequence). The CDR3 runs to 18 residues. DNA of the CDR3: TGTGCCAGTAGTATAGGCCCCGGACTAGCGGGGGACACCGGGGAGCTGTTTTTT. Translating it yields CASSIGPGLAGDTGELFF.

Here the CDR3 reads CASSSERSNQPQHF. The CDR3 nucleotides read TGTGCCAGCAGCTCCGAAAGAAGCAATCAGCCCCAGCATTTT. J is TRBJ1-5 and V is TRBV11-3; D uncertain. Germline CDR1 SGHNT, CDR2 YENEEA. Trimming removed 4 bases at V and 1 base at J, with 8 bases between. This CDR3 region has 14 residues.

The chain links TRBV30 to TRBJ1-1; a possible D gene is TRBD1 (5 bases). Per germline, CDR1 GTSNPN and CDR2 SVGIG (reference sequence). The CDR3 length is 15 residues. The ends were cut back, 2 bases at V and 0 bases at J, with 13 bases in the middle. The CDR3 DNA is TGTGCCTGGAGTCCCCCTGGGGCCATGAACACTGAAGCTTTCTTT. Translated: CAWSPPGAMNTEAFF.

V is TRBV19 and J is TRBJ2-2, with no clear D. This CDR3 is 15 amino acids long. Germline V gene sequence: CDR1 LNHDA, CDR2 SQIVND (reference sequence). V was pared by 5 bases and J by 5 bases, with 15 bases between. CDR3 protein: CASSWVGSPTGELFF. The DNA for the CDR3 is TGTGCCAGTAGTTGGGTAGGCAGTCCGACCGGGGAGCTGTTTTTT.

The J gene is TRBJ2-3, the V gene TRBV12-5; D may match TRBD1 or TRBD2 (5 bases each). Trimming cost V 6 bases and J 2 bases, with 12 bases left between them. The CDR3 length is 14 residues. Germline V gene sequence: CDR1 LGHNT, CDR2 FRNRAP. CDR3 sequence: CASGPGRFTDTQYF. The CDR3 DNA follows: TGTGCTAGTGGGCCGGGACGGTTCACAGATACGCAGTATTTT.

The chain couples TRBV5-1 to TRBJ2-1; no definite D call. The CDR3 extends over 14 amino acids. Trimming left V 2 bases short and J 6 bases short, with 12 bases between. Germline lookup yields CDR1 SGHRS and CDR2 YFSETQ. The DNA of the CDR3 is TGCGCCAGCAGCTTTGCCCCGGAGTCCAATGAGCAGTTCTTC. It codes for CASSFAPESNEQFF.

This clone has just a few counts. This chain links TRBV2 with TRBJ1-2; D is ambiguous. The CDR3 is 15 amino acids. V lost 2 bases and J 0 bases, leaving 10 bases between the germline ends. Germline loops: CDR1 SNHLY, CDR2 FYNNEI. The DNA for the CDR3 is TGTGCCAGCAGTGAATTTTTCCCAGCTAACTATGGCTACACCTTC. Protein product: CASSEFFPANYGYTF.

Relative to its sample, this clone is medium-sized. This sequence joins TRBV7-9 and TRBJ1-2; 9 bases are shared with TRBD1. The CDR3 spans 17 residues. Trimming took 4 bases from V and 6 from J; bases not matched to a gene: 15. Germline V gene sequence: CDR1 SEHNR, CDR2 FQNEAQ (reference sequence). CDR3 DNA: TGTGCCAGCAGCTCGGGACAGGGAGGGCCCACTGGGGATGGCTACACCTTC. Protein sequence: CASSSGQGGPTGDGYTF.

The chain links TRBV6-1 to TRBJ2-1; TRBD2 aligns across 16 bases. The germline gives CDR1 MNHNS, CDR2 SASEGT. The CDR3 loop spans 19 amino acids. The junction had 8 bases not matched to a gene; V was cut back by 4 bases and J by 2 bases. The CDR3 reads CASSGVGLAGGRTYNEQFF. CDR3 in DNA: TGTGCCAGCAGTGGCGTGGGACTAGCGGGAGGGCGAACCTACAATGAGCAGTTCTTC.